A selection of T cell receptor beta chains follows, all from one sample in a study of T cell changes during pregnancy in multiple sclerosis. TCRdb keeps only in-frame clones here, not all; method: immunoSEQ multiplex PCR. The sample yields under 100,000 clones, about 95% seen once. This material consisted of peripheral blood, taken in the second trimester of pregnancy. The receptors come from a female donor with multiple sclerosis, enrolled in a pregnancy study. The CDR3 runs from the conserved cysteine through the conserved F or W. D genes are given only for firm matches. Rows may omit the clone size; those that give it use once, few, many or a size class.

v_call	cdr3_length	j_call	clone_size	d_call	cdr3_nt	cdr3_aa
TRBV5-1	15	TRBJ2-2	once	.	TGCGCCAGCAGCCACGGGAAACAGAACACCGGGGAGCTGTTTTTT	CASSHGKQNTGELFF
TRBV23-1	15	TRBJ1-5	.	.	TGCGCCAGCAGTCCCGCACGGACTGCGTATCAGCCCCAGCATTTT	CASSPARTAYQPQHF
TRBV7-2	11	TRBJ1-2	.	.	TGTGCCAGCAGCTCCTACTATGGCTACACCTTC	CASSSYYGYTF
TRBV6-1	16	TRBJ1-3	.	TRBD1	TGTGCCAGCAGTGCGACAGGGGAGGCCTCTGGAAACACCATATATTTT	CASSATGEASGNTIYF
TRBV5-1	14	TRBJ1-3	.	.	TGCGCCAGCAGGAGGGAGACAGGTGGAAACACCATATATTTT	CASRRETGGNTIYF
TRBV6-5	15	TRBJ2-7	.	.	TGTGCCAGCAGTTACTCCGGTCGGAGCTCCTACGAGCAGTACTTC	CASSYSGRSSYEQYF
TRBV7-9	18	TRBJ1-2	.	TRBD1	TGTGCCAGCAGCTTCGGGCCGGCCTTGACAGGGGGGGGCTATGGCTACACCTTC	CASSFGPALTGGGYGYTF
TRBV18	14	TRBJ1-1	.	.	TGTGCCAGCTCACCACTACGAGCCAACACTGAAGCTTTCTTT	CASSPLRANTEAFF
TRBV30	15	TRBJ1-2	.	TRBD1	TGTGCCTGGACCCCACGAGTAGGGGGCTGGTATGGCTACACCTTC	CAWTPRVGGWYGYTF
TRBV5-1	16	TRBJ2-1	.	TRBD2	TGCGCCAGCAGCTTGGCCGGGCTAGCGGGGAACAATGAGCAGTTCTTC	CASSLAGLAGNNEQFF
TRBV9	12	TRBJ2-1	.	TRBD2	TGTGCCAGCAGCTTTAGCGGGAGTGAGCAGTTCTTC	CASSFSGSEQFF
TRBV30	14	TRBJ1-3	.	.	TGTGCCTGGAGCCCCACTAGACCTGGAAACACCATATATTTT	CAWSPTRPGNTIYF
TRBV7-8	16	TRBJ1-2	.	.	TGTGCCAGCAGCTTAGCGCAATGGGCTGGCGCCGTTGGCTACACCTTC	CASSLAQWAGAVGYTF
TRBV5-6	14	TRBJ2-1	.	.	TGTGCCAGCAGCTTGGCCGTGCAGTACAATGAGCAGTTCTTC	CASSLAVQYNEQFF
TRBV5-1	14	TRBJ2-1	.	.	TGCGCCAGCAGCTTGTCCAACTCCTACAATGAGCAGTTCTTC	CASSLSNSYNEQFF
TRBV7-9	12	TRBJ1-1	.	TRBD1	TGTGCCAGCAGCCCAGAGACAGGGGTCGCTTTCTTT	CASSPETGVAFF
TRBV7-8	14	TRBJ2-7	once	.	TGTGCCAGCAGCCAGACCGGACAGCCTATGGAGCAGTACTTC	CASSQTGQPMEQYF
TRBV27	15	TRBJ2-3	.	TRBD1	TGTGCCAGCAGTTCCCCCGGGACAGGCACAGATACGCAGTATTTT	CASSSPGTGTDTQYF
TRBV7-8	14	TRBJ1-5	.	.	TGTGCCAGCAGCTTAGGGCTACAGGGCCAGCCCCAGCATTTT	CASSLGLQGQPQHF
TRBV27	17	TRBJ2-3	.	TRBD2	TGTGCCAGCAGCCCTTTTCTAGCGGGAGAGAACACAGATACGCAGTATTTT	CASSPFLAGENTDTQYF
TRBV29-1	15	TRBJ1-5	.	.	TGCAGCGTTGGGCAGGGAAGTGGGAGCAATCAGCCCCAGCATTTT	CSVGQGSGSNQPQHF
TRBV2	15	TRBJ2-3	.	.	TGTGCCAGCACTCGTGACTCCCGAGAGGCAGATACGCAGTATTTT	CASTRDSREADTQYF
TRBV4-1	21	TRBJ1-3	.	.	TGCGCCAGCAGCCCGCATCGGGGGGATAAGTTGAGTGGGGACTCTGGAAACACCATATATTTT	CASSPHRGDKLSGDSGNTIYF
TRBV25-1	15	TRBJ2-1	.	TRBD2	TGTGCCAGCAGGGAAAGCGGGAAATCCTACAATGAGCAGTTCTTC	CASRESGKSYNEQFF
TRBV28	14	TRBJ1-1	.	TRBD1	TGTGCCAGCAGTTTGGCCCCAGGGGGAGTTCGGGCTTTCTTT	CASSLAPGGVRAFF
TRBV19	15	TRBJ2-1	.	.	TGTGCCAGTACCCCTGCCCAGGGCCGTTACAATGAGCAGTTCTTC	CASTPAQGRYNEQFF
TRBV28	15	TRBJ2-7	.	.	TGTGCCAGCAGCCCCGCCACGGGTAAACCCTACGAGCAGTACTTC	CASSPATGKPYEQYF
TRBV11-3	16	TRBJ1-3	.	.	TGTGCCAGCAGCTTAGGTCGTGGCAGCTCTGGAAACACCATATATTTT	CASSLGRGSSGNTIYF
TRBV7-9	14	TRBJ2-1	.	TRBD2	TGTGCCAGCAGCCTCTTGCGGGAGTACAATGAGCAGTTCTTC	CASSLLREYNEQFF
TRBV5-1	16	TRBJ2-1	.	.	TGCGCCAGCAGCCCGCTGCCGGCAGGGTCCTACAATGAGCAGTTCTTC	CASSPLPAGSYNEQFF
TRBV18	14	TRBJ2-7	.	.	TGTGCCAGCTCACTGCCGGGAACATCCTACGAGCAGTACTTC	CASSLPGTSYEQYF
TRBV7-6	15	TRBJ2-5	.	TRBD2	TGTGCCAGCAGCTTTACGACTAGCGTGCAAGAGACCCAGTACTTC	CASSFTTSVQETQYF
TRBV13	14	TRBJ2-7	.	.	TGTGCCAGCAGCTTAGTACAGCGGACCTACGAGCAGTACTTC	CASSLVQRTYEQYF
TRBV19	14	TRBJ2-7	.	TRBD1	TGTGCCAGTAGTCCGGGACAGTACTCCTACGAGCAGTACTTC	CASSPGQYSYEQYF
TRBV6-5	14	TRBJ2-7	.	.	TGTGCCAGCAGTTACGGTGCGGGGACCTACGAGCAGTACTTC	CASSYGAGTYEQYF
TRBV2	15	TRBJ1-5	.	.	TGTGCCAGCAGTGCACAGGGTTCGAGCAATCAGCCCCAGCATTTT	CASSAQGSSNQPQHF
TRBV6-1	15	TRBJ2-4	.	.	TGTGCCAGCAGTGAACCTCCTAGTACATTAAACATTCAGTACTTC	CASSEPPSTLNIQYF
TRBV2	12	TRBJ2-3	.	.	TGTGCCAGCAGGGGCAGGACAGATACGCAGTATTTT	CASRGRTDTQYF
TRBV5-5	18	TRBJ2-5	.	TRBD2	TGTGCCAGCAGCTTGGGGACTAGCGGGAGGACCAACCAAGAGACCCAGTACTTC	CASSLGTSGRTNQETQYF
TRBV27	14	TRBJ1-1	.	TRBD1	TGTGCCAGCAGTCCTGGACAGGGCGGCACTGAAGCTTTCTTT	CASSPGQGGTEAFF
TRBV2	15	TRBJ1-2	.	TRBD1	TGTGCCAGCAAACTCAACGGACAGGGTACAGCCGGCTACACCTTC	CASKLNGQGTAGYTF
TRBV11-1	15	TRBJ2-1	.	.	TGTGCCAGCAGCTTAGTAGGCGACACTCACAATGAGCAGTTCTTC	CASSLVGDTHNEQFF
TRBV19	13	TRBJ2-3	.	TRBD1	TGTGCCAGTAGGGACAGGGGTGCAGATACGCAGTATTTT	CASRDRGADTQYF
TRBV5-1	13	TRBJ2-7	.	.	TGCGCCAGCAGCTTGGCCCAGGGCTACGAGCAGTACTTC	CASSLAQGYEQYF
TRBV11-2	13	TRBJ2-5	.	.	TGTGCCAGCAGCCCCGACAGTCAAGAGACCCAGTACTTC	CASSPDSQETQYF
TRBV30	13	TRBJ1-4	.	.	TGTGCCCACCAGGGGAGGGAGGATGAAAAACTGTTTTTT	CAHQGREDEKLFF
TRBV28	16	TRBJ2-2	.	TRBD1	TGTGCCAGCAGTCGACGGGACAGGGGGCAAGACGGGGAGCTGTTTTTT	CASSRRDRGQDGELFF
TRBV30	14	TRBJ1-5	.	.	TGTGCCTGGACTCGGGGGAATAGCAATCAGCCCCAGCATTTT	CAWTRGNSNQPQHF
TRBV27	14	TRBJ2-5	.	.	TGTGCCAGCAGTCCCGAGGTCTACCAAGAGACCCAGTACTTC	CASSPEVYQETQYF
TRBV10-1	13	TRBJ1-2	.	.	TGCGCCAGCAGTGAGTCTCGAGGAGATGGCTACACCTTC	CASSESRGDGYTF
TRBV5-6	14	TRBJ1-4	.	TRBD1	TGTGCCAGCAGCTCCGGGACAGGGGGCTTAAAACTGTTTTTT	CASSSGTGGLKLFF
TRBV5-1	14	TRBJ2-5	.	.	TGCGCCAGCAGCTTGGTGTCAGGGGGGGAGACCCAGTACTTC	CASSLVSGGETQYF
TRBV4-3	16	TRBJ2-5	.	.	TGCGCCAGCAGCCAAGGTATTCAGGGGGGCCAAGAGACCCAGTACTTC	CASSQGIQGGQETQYF
TRBV6-6	15	TRBJ2-1	.	.	TGTGCCAGCAGGCCCTCTAGCGAAACCTACAATGAGCAGTTCTTC	CASRPSSETYNEQFF
TRBV11-2	13	TRBJ2-7	.	.	TGTGCCAGCAGCTTAGGGACTACCTACGAGCAGTACTTC	CASSLGTTYEQYF
TRBV6-6	15	TRBJ2-7	.	.	TGTGCCAGCAGTTACTCGCGGACAGTCGGACACGAGCAGTACTTC	CASSYSRTVGHEQYF
TRBV30	13	TRBJ1-2	.	TRBD1	TGTGCCTGGATGGAGGCGGGGACAGAAGGCTACACCTTC	CAWMEAGTEGYTF
TRBV6-1	15	TRBJ1-5	.	.	TGTGCCAGCGAGCGAGGTGGTTTTGGCAATCAGCCCCAGCATTTT	CASERGGFGNQPQHF
TRBV19	15	TRBJ1-5	once	TRBD1	TGTGCCATTTCCCCCGGGACAGGGCCAAATCAGCCCCAGCATTTT	CAISPGTGPNQPQHF
TRBV4-2	14	TRBJ2-7	.	TRBD1	TGTGCCAGCAGCCAATCACAGGGGCTGGACGAGCAGTACTTC	CASSQSQGLDEQYF